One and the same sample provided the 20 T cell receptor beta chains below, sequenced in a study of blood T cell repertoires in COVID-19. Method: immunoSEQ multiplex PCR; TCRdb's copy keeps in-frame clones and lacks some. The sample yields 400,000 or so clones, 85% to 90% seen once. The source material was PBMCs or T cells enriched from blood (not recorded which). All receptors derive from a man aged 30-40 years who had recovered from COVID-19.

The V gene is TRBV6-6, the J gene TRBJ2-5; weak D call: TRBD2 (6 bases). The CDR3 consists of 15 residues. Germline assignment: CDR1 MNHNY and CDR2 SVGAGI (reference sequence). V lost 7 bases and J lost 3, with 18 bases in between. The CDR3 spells CASTAPAGGEETQYF. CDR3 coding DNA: TGTGCCAGCACCGCTCCGGCCGGGGGAGAAGAGACCCAGTACTTC.

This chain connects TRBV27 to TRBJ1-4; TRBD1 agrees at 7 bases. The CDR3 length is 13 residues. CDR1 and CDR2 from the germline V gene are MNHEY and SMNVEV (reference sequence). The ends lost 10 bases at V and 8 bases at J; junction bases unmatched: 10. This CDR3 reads CATNRDRDEKLFF. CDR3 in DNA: TGTGCCACAAACCGGGACAGAGACGAAAAACTGTTTTTT.

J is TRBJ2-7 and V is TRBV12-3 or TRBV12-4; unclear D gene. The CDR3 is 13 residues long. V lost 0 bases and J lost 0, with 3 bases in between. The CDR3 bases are TGTGCCAGCAGTTTAGCTATCTCCTACGAGCAGTACTTC. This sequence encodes CASSLAISYEQYF.

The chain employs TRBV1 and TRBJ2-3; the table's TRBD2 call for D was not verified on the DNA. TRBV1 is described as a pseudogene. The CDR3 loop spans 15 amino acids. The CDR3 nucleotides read TGCACCAGCAGCGGACTAGCGGGAGAGGGAGATACGCAGTATTTT. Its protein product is CTSSGLAGEGDTQYF.

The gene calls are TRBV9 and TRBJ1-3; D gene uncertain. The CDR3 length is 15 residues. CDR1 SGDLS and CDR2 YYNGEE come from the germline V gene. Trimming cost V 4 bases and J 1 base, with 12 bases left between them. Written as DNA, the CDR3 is TGTGCCAGCAGCCGAATGACGGGTTCTGGAAACACCATATATTTT. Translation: CASSRMTGSGNTIYF. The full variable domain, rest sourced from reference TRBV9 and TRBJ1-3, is DSGVTQTPKHLITATGQRVTLRCSPRSGDLSVYWYQQSLDQGLQFLIQYYNGEERAKGNILERFSAQQFPDLHSELNLSSLELGDSALYFCASSRMTGSGNTIYFGEGSWLTVV.

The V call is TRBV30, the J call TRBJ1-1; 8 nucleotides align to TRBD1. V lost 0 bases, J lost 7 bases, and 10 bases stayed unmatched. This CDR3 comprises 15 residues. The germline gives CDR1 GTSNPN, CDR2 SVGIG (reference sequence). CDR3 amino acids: CAWSVHRTGRFEAFF. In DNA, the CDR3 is TGTGCCTGGAGTGTACATAGGACAGGGAGATTTGAAGCTTTCTTT.

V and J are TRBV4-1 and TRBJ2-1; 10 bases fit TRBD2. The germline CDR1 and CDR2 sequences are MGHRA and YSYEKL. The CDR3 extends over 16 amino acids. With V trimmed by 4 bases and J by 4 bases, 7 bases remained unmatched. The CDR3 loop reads CASSRASTSGYNEQFF. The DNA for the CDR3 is TGCGCCAGCAGCCGGGCTTCGACTAGCGGGTACAATGAGCAGTTCTTC.

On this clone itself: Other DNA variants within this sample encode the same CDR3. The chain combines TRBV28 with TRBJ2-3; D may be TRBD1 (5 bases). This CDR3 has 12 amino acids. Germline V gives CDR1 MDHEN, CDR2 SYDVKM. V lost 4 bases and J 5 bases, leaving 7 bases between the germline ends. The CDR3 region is CASSSGIDTQYF. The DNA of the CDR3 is TGTGCCAGCAGTTCAGGGATAGATACGCAGTATTTT.

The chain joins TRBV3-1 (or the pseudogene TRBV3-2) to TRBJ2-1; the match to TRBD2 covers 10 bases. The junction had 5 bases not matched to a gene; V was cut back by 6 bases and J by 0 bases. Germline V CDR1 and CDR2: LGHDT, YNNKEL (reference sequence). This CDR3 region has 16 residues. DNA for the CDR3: TGTGCCAGCAGTGGACTAGCGGATAACTCCTACAATGAGCAGTTCTTC. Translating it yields CASSGLADNSYNEQFF.

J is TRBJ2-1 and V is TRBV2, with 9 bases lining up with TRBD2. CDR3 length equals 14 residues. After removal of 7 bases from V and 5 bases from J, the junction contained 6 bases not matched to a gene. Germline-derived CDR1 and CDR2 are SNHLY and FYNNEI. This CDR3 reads CASTRTSANNEQFF. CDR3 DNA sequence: TGTGCCAGCACAAGGACTAGCGCCAACAATGAGCAGTTCTTC.

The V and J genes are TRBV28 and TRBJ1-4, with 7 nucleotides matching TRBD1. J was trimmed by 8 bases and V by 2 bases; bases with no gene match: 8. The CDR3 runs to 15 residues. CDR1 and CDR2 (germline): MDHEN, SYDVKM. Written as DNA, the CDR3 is TGTGCCAGCAGTTTAATTAGGGCAGGGGGAGAAAAACTGTTTTTT. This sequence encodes CASSLIRAGGEKLFF.

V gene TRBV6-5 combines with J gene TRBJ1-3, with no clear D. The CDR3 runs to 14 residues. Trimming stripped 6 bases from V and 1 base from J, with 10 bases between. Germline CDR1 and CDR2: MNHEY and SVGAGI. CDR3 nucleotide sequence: TGTGCCAGCAGCCGACTACCTTCTGGAAACACCATATATTTT. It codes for CASSRLPSGNTIYF.

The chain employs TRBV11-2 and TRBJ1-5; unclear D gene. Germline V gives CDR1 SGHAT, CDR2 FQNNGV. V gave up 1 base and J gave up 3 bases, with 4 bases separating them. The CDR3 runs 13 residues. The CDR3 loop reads CASSLGDNQPQHF. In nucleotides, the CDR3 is TGTGCCAGCAGCTTAGGAGACAATCAGCCCCAGCATTTT.

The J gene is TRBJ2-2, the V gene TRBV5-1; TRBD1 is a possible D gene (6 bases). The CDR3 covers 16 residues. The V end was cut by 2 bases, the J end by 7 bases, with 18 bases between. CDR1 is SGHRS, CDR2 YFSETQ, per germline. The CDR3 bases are TGCGCCAGCAGCTTTGGGACACACGGTACGGACGGGGAGCTGTTTTTT. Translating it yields CASSFGTHGTDGELFF.

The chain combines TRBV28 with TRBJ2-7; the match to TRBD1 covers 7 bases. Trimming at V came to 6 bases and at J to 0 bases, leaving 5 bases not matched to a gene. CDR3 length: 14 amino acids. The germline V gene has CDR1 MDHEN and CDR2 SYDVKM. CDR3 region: CASRRDRVSYEQYF. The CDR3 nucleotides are TGTGCCAGCAGACGAGACAGGGTCTCCTACGAGCAGTACTTC.

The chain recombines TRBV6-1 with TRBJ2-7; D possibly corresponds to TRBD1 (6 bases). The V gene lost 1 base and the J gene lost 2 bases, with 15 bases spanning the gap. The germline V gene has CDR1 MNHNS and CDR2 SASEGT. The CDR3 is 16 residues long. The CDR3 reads CASSEGPTGFPYEQYF. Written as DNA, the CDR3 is TGTGCCAGCAGTGAAGGTCCCACAGGGTTTCCCTACGAGCAGTACTTC.

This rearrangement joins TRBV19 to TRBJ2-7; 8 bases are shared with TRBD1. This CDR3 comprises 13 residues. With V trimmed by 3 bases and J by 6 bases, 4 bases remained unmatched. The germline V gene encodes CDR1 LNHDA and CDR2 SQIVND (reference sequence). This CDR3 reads CASSIGQGSEQYF. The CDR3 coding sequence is TGTGCCAGTAGTATTGGACAGGGCAGCGAGCAGTACTTC.

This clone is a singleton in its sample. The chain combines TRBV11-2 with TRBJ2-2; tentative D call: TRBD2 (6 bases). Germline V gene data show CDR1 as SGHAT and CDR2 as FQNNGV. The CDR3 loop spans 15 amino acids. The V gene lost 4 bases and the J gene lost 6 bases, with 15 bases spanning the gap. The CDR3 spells CASSSTRLTAGELFF. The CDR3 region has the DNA TGTGCCAGCAGCTCGACTAGGCTCACAGCCGGGGAGCTGTTTTTT.

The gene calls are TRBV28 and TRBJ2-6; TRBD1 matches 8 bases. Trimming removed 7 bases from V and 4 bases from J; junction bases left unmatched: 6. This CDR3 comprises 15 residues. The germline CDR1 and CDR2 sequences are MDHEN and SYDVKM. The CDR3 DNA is TGTGCCAGCAACACGGACAGGGAAGGGGCCAACGTCCTGACTTTC. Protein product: CASNTDREGANVLTF.

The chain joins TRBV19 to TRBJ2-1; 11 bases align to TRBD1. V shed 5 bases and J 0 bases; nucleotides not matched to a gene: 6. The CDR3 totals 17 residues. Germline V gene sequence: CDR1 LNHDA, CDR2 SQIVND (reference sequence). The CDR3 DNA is TGTGCCAGTAGTTACTCCGGGACAGGGGGCTCCTACAATGAGCAGTTCTTC. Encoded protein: CASSYSGTGGSYNEQFF.